A single count supports the clone carrying this TCR beta chain. Under the authors' procedure: Amplification of reference gene primers was used by the study to estimate nucleated cell counts. The data were produced by immunoSEQ multiplex PCR, yet TCRdb's version contains in-frame clones alone and is incomplete. That table gives V, J and clone size, and the DNA gave D and trimming. Altogether roughly 230,000 clones are present, more than 65% being singletons, with the ten largest covering 7.9%. The source of the sample is a study of blood T cell repertoires in COVID-19. Across the whole study: In each case, the material was cDNA or gDNA derived from T cells, B-cell-depleted T cells, or PBMCs.

The CDR3 spans 15 residues. Trimming took 4 bases from V and 1 from J; bases not matched to a gene: 7. Germline CDR1 reads SGHRS; CDR2 reads YFSETQ. The TCR originated in a woman aged 80 or older with acute or convalescent COVID-19. This chain connects TRBV5-1 to TRBJ1-1; TRBD1 agrees at 7 bases. Sequencing was carried out using peripheral blood. The CDR3 DNA reads as TGCGCCAGCAGCCCCAGGACAGGCGCGAACACTGAAGCTTTCTTT. It codes for CASSPRTGANTEAFF.